The rows below give T cell receptor beta chains drawn from one sample of a study of shared clonotypes between healthy human individuals. Method: immunoSEQ multiplex PCR; TCRdb's copy keeps in-frame clones and lacks some. The sample holds around 2.5 million clones, roughly 93% seen once. The sequenced sample was naive CD4+ T cells from PBMCs. These TCRs come from a man between 18 and 35 years old in good health. Some clones in this sample may be carry-over from other donors' samples. Each CDR3 is given with its conserved first and last residue. Fields, in order: J gene, D gene, clone size, V gene, CDR3 protein, CDR3 DNA. A D gene is named only where the DNA matches it firmly. Rows may omit the clone size; those that give it use once, few, many or a size class.

j_call: TRBJ1-2; d_call: .; clone_size: .; v_call: TRBV5-1; cdr3_aa: CASSPGQLTNYGYTF; cdr3_nt: TGCGCCAGTAGCCCCGGACAGCTGACTAACTATGGCTACACCTTC
j_call: TRBJ2-1; d_call: TRBD1; clone_size: few; v_call: TRBV7-3; cdr3_aa: CASSLTGDSINEQFF; cdr3_nt: TGTGCCAGCAGCTTAACGGGGGACAGCATCAATGAGCAGTTCTTC
j_call: TRBJ1-1; d_call: TRBD1; clone_size: .; v_call: TRBV6-5; cdr3_aa: CASSSGGKKAFF; cdr3_nt: TGTGCCAGCAGCTCAGGGGGGAAAAAAGCTTTCTTT
j_call: TRBJ2-3; d_call: .; clone_size: .; v_call: TRBV6-1; cdr3_aa: CASSVADRMGTLYTDTQYF; cdr3_nt: TGTGCCAGCAGTGTAGCGGATAGGATGGGGACCCTATACACAGATACGCAGTATTTT
j_call: TRBJ1-1; d_call: TRBD1; clone_size: .; v_call: TRBV29-1; cdr3_aa: CSVGPVAGGPTEAFF; cdr3_nt: TGCAGCGTGGGGCCGGTCGCAGGGGGTCCCACTGAAGCTTTCTTT
j_call: TRBJ2-5; d_call: TRBD2; clone_size: once; v_call: TRBV30; cdr3_aa: CAWIPHLAGGRKTQYF; cdr3_nt: TGTGCCTGGATCCCCCATCTAGCGGGAGGGCGGAAGACCCAGTACTTC
j_call: TRBJ2-3; d_call: .; clone_size: .; v_call: TRBV27; cdr3_aa: CASSLRRGTQYF; cdr3_nt: TGTGCCAGCAGTTTACGACGGGGTACGCAGTATTTT
j_call: TRBJ1-2; d_call: .; clone_size: .; v_call: TRBV28; cdr3_aa: CASSFKPNGYTF; cdr3_nt: TGTGCCAGCAGTTTTAAGCCCAATGGCTACACCTTC
j_call: TRBJ2-3; d_call: .; clone_size: .; v_call: TRBV27; cdr3_aa: CASSLFRGAGTDTQYF; cdr3_nt: TGTGCCAGTAGTTTATTTCGGGGGGCGGGGACAGATACGCAGTATTTT
j_call: TRBJ2-1; d_call: TRBD2; clone_size: .; v_call: TRBV7-3; cdr3_aa: CASSFSGRAEKQFF; cdr3_nt: TGTGCCAGCAGCTTTAGCGGGAGGGCCGAGAAGCAGTTCTTC
j_call: TRBJ1-4; d_call: .; clone_size: .; v_call: TRBV10-3; cdr3_aa: CASTRGSGEKLFF; cdr3_nt: TGTGCCTCAACCAGGGGATCAGGGGAAAAACTGTTTTTT
j_call: TRBJ2-1; d_call: .; clone_size: .; v_call: TRBV5-1; cdr3_aa: CASSNDVYNEQFF; cdr3_nt: TGCGCCAGCAGCAACGACGTATACAATGAGCAGTTCTTC
j_call: TRBJ2-5; d_call: .; clone_size: .; v_call: TRBV28; cdr3_aa: CASSFGRRETQYF; cdr3_nt: TGTGCCAGCAGTTTTGGGCGTCGGGAGACCCAGTACTTC
j_call: TRBJ2-3; d_call: TRBD2; clone_size: .; v_call: TRBV7-2; cdr3_aa: CASSSRAGGTDTQYF; cdr3_nt: TGTGCCAGCAGCTCAAGAGCGGGAGGCACAGATACGCAGTATTTT
j_call: TRBJ2-7; d_call: .; clone_size: .; v_call: TRBV29-1; cdr3_aa: CSAEGGNYEQYF; cdr3_nt: TGCAGCGCAGAGGGAGGTAACTACGAGCAGTACTTC
j_call: TRBJ2-1; d_call: TRBD1; clone_size: .; v_call: TRBV7-6; cdr3_aa: CASSLDRDSRFKQFF; cdr3_nt: TGTGCCAGCAGCTTAGATAGGGACAGCCGGTTCAAGCAGTTCTTC